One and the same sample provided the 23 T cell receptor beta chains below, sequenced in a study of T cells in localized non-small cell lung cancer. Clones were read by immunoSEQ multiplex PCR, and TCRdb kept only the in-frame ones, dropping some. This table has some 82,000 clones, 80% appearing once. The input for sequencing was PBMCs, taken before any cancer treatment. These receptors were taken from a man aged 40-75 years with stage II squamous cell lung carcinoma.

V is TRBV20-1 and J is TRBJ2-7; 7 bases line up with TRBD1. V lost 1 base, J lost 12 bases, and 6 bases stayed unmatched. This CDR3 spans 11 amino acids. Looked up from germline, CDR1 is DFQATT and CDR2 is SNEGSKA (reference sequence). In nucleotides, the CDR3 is TGCAGTGCTAGAGGAAGGACAGGCGGGTACTTC. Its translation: CSARGRTGGYF.

CDR3 coding DNA: TGTGCCATCAGTGAGTCGACTCGGACAGGGGGCATGCGTGGCTACACCTTC. It translates to CAISESTRTGGMRGYTF. The V call is TRBV10-3, the J call TRBJ1-2, with 11 bases matching TRBD1. With V trimmed by 0 bases and J by 7 bases, 10 bases remained unmatched. Per germline, CDR1 ENHRY and CDR2 SYGVKD. The CDR3 is 17 amino acids.

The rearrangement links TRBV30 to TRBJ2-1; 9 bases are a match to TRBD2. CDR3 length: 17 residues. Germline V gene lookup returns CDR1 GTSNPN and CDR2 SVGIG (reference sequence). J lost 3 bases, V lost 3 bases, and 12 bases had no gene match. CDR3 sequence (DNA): TGTGCCTGGAGCGAGGGCTCTAGCGGGGCCCTCTACAATGAGCAGTTCTTC. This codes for CAWSEGSSGALYNEQFF.

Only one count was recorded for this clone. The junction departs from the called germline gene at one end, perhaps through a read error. In DNA form, the CDR3 reads TGTGCTAGCAGCTTAGCGGGTTCGCCCACAGATACGCAGTATTTT. Its protein is CASSLAGSPTDTQYF. The rearrangement joins TRBV7-7 to TRBJ2-3; 7 bases align to TRBD2. This CDR3 region has 15 residues. The germline gives CDR1 SSHAT, CDR2 FNYEAQ (reference sequence). The full variable domain, rest sourced from reference TRBV7-7 and TRBJ2-3, is GAGVSQSPRYKVTKRGQDVTLRCDPISSHATLYWYQQALGQGPEFLTYFNYEAQPDKSGLPSDRFSAERPEGSISTLTIQRTEQRDSAMYRCASSLAGSPTDTQYFGPGTRLTVL.

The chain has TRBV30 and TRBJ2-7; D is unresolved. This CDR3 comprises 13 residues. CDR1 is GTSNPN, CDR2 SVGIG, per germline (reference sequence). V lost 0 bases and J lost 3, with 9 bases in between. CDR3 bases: TGTGCCTGGAGTGTAGGTTTCGTCTACGAGCAGTACTTC. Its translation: CAWSVGFVYEQYF.

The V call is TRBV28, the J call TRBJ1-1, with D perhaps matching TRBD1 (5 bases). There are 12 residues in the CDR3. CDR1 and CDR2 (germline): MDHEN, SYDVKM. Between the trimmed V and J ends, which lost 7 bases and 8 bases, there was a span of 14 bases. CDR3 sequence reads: CASTLRGNEAFF. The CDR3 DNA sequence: TGTGCCAGCACCCTTCGGGGGAACGAAGCTTTCTTT.

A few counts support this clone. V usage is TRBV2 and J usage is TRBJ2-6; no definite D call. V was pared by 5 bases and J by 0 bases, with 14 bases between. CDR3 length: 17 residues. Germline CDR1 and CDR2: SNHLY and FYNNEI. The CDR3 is CASSLSRAHSGANVLTF. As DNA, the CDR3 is TGTGCCAGCAGTTTGTCTCGGGCCCACTCTGGGGCCAACGTCCTGACTTTC. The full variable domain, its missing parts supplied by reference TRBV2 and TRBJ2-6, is EPEVTQTPSHQVTQMGQEVILRCVPISNHLYFYWYRQILGQKVEFLVSFYNNEISEKSEIFDDQFSVERPDGSNFTLKIRSTKLEDSAMYFCASSLSRAHSGANVLTFGAGSRLTVL.

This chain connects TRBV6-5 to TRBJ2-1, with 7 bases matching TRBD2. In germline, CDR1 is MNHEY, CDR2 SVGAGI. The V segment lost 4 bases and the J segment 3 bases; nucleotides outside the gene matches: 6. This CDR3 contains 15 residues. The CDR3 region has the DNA TGTGCCAGCAGTTCTAGCGGTGACATCTACAATGAGCAGTTCTTC. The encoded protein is CASSSSGDIYNEQFF.

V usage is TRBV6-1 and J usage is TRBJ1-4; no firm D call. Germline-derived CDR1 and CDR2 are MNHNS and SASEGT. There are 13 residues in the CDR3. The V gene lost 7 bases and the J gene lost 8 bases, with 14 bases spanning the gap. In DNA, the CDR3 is TGTGCCAGCAACCCCGTCTCGGAGGAAAAACTGTTTTTT. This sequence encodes CASNPVSEEKLFF.

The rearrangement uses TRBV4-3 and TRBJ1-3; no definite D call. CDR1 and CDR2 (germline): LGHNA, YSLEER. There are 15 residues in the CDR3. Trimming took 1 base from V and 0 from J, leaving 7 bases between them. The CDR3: CASSQAPYSGNTIYF. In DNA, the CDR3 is TGCGCCAGCAGCCAAGCCCCTTACTCTGGAAACACCATATATTTT.

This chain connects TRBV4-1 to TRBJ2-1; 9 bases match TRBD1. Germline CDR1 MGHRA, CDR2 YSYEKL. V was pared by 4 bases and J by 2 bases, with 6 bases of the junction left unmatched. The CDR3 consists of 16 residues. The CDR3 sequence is CASSLKGTGTYNEQFF. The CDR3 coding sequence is TGCGCCAGCAGCCTCAAGGGGACAGGGACCTACAATGAGCAGTTCTTC.

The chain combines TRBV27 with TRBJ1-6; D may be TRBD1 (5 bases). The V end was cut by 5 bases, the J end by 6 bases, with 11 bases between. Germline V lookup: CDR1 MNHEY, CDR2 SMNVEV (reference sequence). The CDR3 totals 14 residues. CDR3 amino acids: CASSPLTVNSPLHF. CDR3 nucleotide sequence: TGTGCCAGCAGTCCATTGACAGTTAATTCACCCCTCCACTTT.

Written as DNA, the CDR3 is TGTGCCAGCAGCTTGGGTGGGACAGGGACCAATCAGCCCCAGCATTTT. Translating gives CASSLGGTGTNQPQHF. The chain has TRBV7-9 and TRBJ1-5, with TRBD1 identical over 9 bases. After removal of 3 bases from V and 3 bases from J, the junction contained 6 bases not matched to a gene. The CDR3 extends over 16 amino acids. The V gene's germline CDR1 is SEHNR and CDR2 FQNEAQ (reference sequence).

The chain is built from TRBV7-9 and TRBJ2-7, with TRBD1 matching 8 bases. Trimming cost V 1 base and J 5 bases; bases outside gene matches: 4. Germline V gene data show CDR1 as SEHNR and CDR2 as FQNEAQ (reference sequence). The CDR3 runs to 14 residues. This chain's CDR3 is CASSLDRGNDEQYF. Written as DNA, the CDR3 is TGTGCCAGCAGCTTAGACAGGGGGAACGACGAGCAGTACTTC.

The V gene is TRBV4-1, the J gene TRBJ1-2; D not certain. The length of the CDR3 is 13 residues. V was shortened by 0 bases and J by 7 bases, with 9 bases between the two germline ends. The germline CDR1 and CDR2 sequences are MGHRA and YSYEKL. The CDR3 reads CASSQDRIGGYTF. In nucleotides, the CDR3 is TGCGCCAGCAGCCAAGACAGGATAGGTGGCTACACCTTC.

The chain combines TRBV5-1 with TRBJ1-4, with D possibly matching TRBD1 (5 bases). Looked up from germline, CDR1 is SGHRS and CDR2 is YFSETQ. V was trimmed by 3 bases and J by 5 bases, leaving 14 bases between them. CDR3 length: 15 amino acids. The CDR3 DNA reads TGCGCCAGCAGCTCCCAGGGTCCCCCGAATGAAAAACTGTTTTTT. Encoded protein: CASSSQGPPNEKLFF.

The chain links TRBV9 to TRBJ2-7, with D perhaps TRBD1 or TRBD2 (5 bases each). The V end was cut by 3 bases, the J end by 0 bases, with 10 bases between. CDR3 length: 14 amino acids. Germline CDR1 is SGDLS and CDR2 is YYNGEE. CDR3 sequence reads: CASSAGRSSYEQYF. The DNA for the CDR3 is TGTGCCAGCAGCGCGGGGCGGAGCTCCTACGAGCAGTACTTC.

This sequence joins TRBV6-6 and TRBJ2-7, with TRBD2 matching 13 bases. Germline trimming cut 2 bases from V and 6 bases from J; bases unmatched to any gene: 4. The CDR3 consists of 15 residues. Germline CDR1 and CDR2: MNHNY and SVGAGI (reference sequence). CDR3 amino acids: CASSYGRTSGSEQYF. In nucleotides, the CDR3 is TGTGCCAGCAGTTACGGGAGGACTAGCGGGAGCGAGCAGTACTTC.

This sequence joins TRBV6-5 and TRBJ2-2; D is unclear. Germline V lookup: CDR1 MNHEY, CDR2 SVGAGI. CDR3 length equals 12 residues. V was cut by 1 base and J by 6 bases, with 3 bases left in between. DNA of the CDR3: TGTGCCAGCAGTTACTTTTCCGGGGAGCTGTTTTTT. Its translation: CASSYFSGELFF.

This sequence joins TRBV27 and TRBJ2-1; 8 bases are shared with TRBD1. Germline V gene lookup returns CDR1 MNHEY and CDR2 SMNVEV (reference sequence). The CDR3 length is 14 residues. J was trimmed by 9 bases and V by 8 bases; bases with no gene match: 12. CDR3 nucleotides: TGTGCCAGCCGCCAGTACAGGGGGTTAGGTGAGCAGTTCTTC. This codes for CASRQYRGLGEQFF.

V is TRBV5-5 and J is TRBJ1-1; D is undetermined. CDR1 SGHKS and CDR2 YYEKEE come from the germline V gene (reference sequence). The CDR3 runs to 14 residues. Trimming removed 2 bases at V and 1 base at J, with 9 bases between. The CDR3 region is CASSFLHQNTEAFF. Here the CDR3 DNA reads TGTGCCAGCAGCTTTTTACACCAGAACACTGAAGCTTTCTTT.

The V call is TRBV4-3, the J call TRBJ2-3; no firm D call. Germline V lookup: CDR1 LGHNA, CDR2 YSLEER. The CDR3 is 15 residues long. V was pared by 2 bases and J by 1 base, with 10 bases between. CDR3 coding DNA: TGCGCCAGCAGCCAAAAGCACAGCCGCACAGATACGCAGTATTTT. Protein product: CASSQKHSRTDTQYF.

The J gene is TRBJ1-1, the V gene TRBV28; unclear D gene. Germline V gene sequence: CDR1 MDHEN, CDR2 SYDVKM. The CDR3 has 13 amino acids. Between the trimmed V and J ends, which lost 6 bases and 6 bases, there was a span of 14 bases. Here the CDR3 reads CASSGEGRPEAFF. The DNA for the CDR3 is TGTGCCAGCAGCGGAGAGGGTCGACCTGAAGCTTTCTTT.